This TCR beta chain was captured in a study of beta chain features in type 1 diabetes. This clone was recorded a few times. Reverse transcription of all isolated RNA meant that expressed TCRB transcripts were sequenced. Sequencing of naive, central memory and regulatory T cell samples gave an average of roughly 3.6 million reads. The data were produced by immunoSEQ multiplex PCR, yet TCRdb's version contains in-frame clones alone and is incomplete. The sample carries approximately 160,000 clones, about 7.3% recorded once. Input material: central memory CD4+ T cells from blood. This TCR was recovered from a man aged 18 to 30 in good health.

CDR3 nucleotides: TGTGCCAGCAGAGTACCGGGACAGGGAGGCGAGCAGTACTTC. This codes for CASRVPGQGGEQYF. V is TRBV6-5 and J is TRBJ2-7; 9 nucleotides agree with TRBD1. CDR1 and CDR2 (germline): MNHEY, SVGAGI. This CDR3 contains 14 residues. With 6 bases clipped from V and 6 bases from J, the junction kept 9 bases outside the gene matches.